The 28 T cell receptor beta chains given below trace back to one sample, sequenced in a study of shared clonotypes between healthy human individuals. Only in-frame clones appear in the TCRdb table, and some are missing; sequencing was by immunoSEQ multiplex PCR. The sample consists of some 2,000,000 clones, around 95% of them appearing once. Sequencing used naive CD4+ T cells sorted from blood. The sample's subset: CD45RA+ positively selected. The source is a man aged 18 to 29 in good health.

This clone was seen once. The chain recombines TRBV18 with TRBJ2-5; no reliable D call. The CDR3 loop spans 15 amino acids. Germline V gene data show CDR1 as KGHSH and CDR2 as LQKENI. V dropped 2 bases and J dropped 1 base, with 11 bases sitting between them. CDR3 protein: CASSPVPSVQETQYF. As DNA, the CDR3 is TGTGCCAGCTCACCAGTCCCTTCGGTCCAAGAGACCCAGTACTTC.

The chain recombines TRBV11-2 with TRBJ2-6, with D possibly matching TRBD1 (6 bases). The V gene lost 2 bases and the J gene lost 1 base, with 18 bases spanning the gap. The CDR3 has 19 amino acids. Germline CDR1 reads SGHAT; CDR2 reads FQNNGV. As DNA, the CDR3 is TGTGCCAGCAGCTTACGTTCTATAGGACAGTGGTCTGGGGCCAACGTCCTGACTTTC. This gives the protein CASSLRSIGQWSGANVLTF. Combining the CDR3 with reference TRBV11-2 and TRBJ2-6 gives the whole variable domain EAGVAQSPRYKIIEKRQSVAFWCNPISGHATLYWYQQILGQGPKLLIQFQNNGVVDDSQLPKDRFSAERLKGVDSTLKIQPAKLEDSAVYLCASSLRSIGQWSGANVLTFGAGSRLTVL.

The chain uses TRBV4-1 and TRBJ1-4, with D uncertain. Germline values: CDR1 MGHRA, CDR2 YSYEKL. V lost 0 bases to trimming and J lost 11 bases, with 16 bases between them. This CDR3 is built from 15 residues. The CDR3 is CASSQDRTQSGKLFF. The CDR3 DNA is TGCGCCAGCAGCCAAGATCGGACGCAGTCCGGGAAACTGTTTTTT.

The chain combines TRBV15 with TRBJ2-5, with D perhaps given as TRBD1 or TRBD2 (5 bases each). The germline gives CDR1 LNHNV, CDR2 YYDKDF (reference sequence). This CDR3 spans 15 amino acids. V was clipped by 1 base and J by 1 base, with 10 bases between them. In nucleotides, the CDR3 is TGTGCCACCAGCAGAGGGGGGAATAGCCAAGAGACCCAGTACTTC. This codes for CATSRGGNSQETQYF.

V is TRBV6-5 and J is TRBJ1-5; 8 bases fit TRBD1. J gave up 3 bases and V 6 bases, and 7 bases lay outside the gene matches. The V gene's germline CDR1 is MNHEY and CDR2 SVGAGI. There are 15 residues in the CDR3. The CDR3 coding sequence is TGTGCCAGCAGAAGAAACAGGGGGTTCAATCAGCCCCAGCATTTT. Encoded protein: CASRRNRGFNQPQHF.

V gene TRBV5-1 combines with J gene TRBJ2-5, with a tentative D call TRBD1 (6 bases). With 7 bases removed from V and 1 base from J, the gap between germline ends came to 17 bases. This CDR3 has 15 residues. Germline lookup yields CDR1 SGHRS and CDR2 YFSETQ. The CDR3 reads CASSPRDNAQETQYF. As DNA, the CDR3 is TGCGCCAGCTCCCCTCGGGACAACGCCCAAGAGACCCAGTACTTC.

In its sample, this clone was seen once. The germline gene is not matched at one end of the junction; a read error may be the cause. This chain joins TRBV30 and TRBJ1-2; TRBD1 matches at 7 bases. In germline, CDR1 is GTSNPN, CDR2 SVGIG (reference sequence). The CDR3 length is 14 residues. The CDR3 DNA is TGTGCCTGGGAGCCGGGACAGAGGGGATATGGCCACACCTTC. As protein: CAWEPGQRGYGHTF.

With respect to this clone: Other DNA sequences in this sample translate to the same CDR3. In nucleotides, the CDR3 is TGTGCCAGCAGTTTAAGGGGTCTCACCTACGAGCAGTACTTC. This sequence encodes CASSLRGLTYEQYF. This chain connects TRBV28 to TRBJ2-7; D is possibly TRBD1 (5 bases). V was clipped by 2 bases and J by 2 bases, with 10 bases between them. Germline loops: CDR1 MDHEN, CDR2 SYDVKM. The length of the CDR3 is 14 residues.

This chain links TRBV2 with TRBJ2-1; 9 positions match TRBD1. The V and J ends lost 4 bases and 3 bases, in that order; junction bases with no gene match: 4. Germline CDR1 and CDR2: SNHLY and FYNNEI. This CDR3 has 15 residues. CDR3 coding DNA: TGTGCCAGCAGTGGGGGACAGGGCATCTACAATGAGCAGTTCTTC. This codes for CASSGGQGIYNEQFF.

This clone occurred once. The chain couples TRBV6-5 to TRBJ2-3; D ambiguous. The CDR3 length is 13 residues. V shed 2 bases and J shed 8 bases, with 11 bases lying between them. Per germline, CDR1 MNHEY and CDR2 SVGAGI. CDR3 sequence: CASSYVGGGTQYF. The CDR3 DNA is TGTGCCAGCAGTTACGTGGGTGGCGGTACGCAGTATTTT.

V usage is TRBV5-1 and J usage is TRBJ2-5; possible D gene TRBD2, 6 bases. V was cut by 5 bases and J by 5 bases, with 10 bases left in between. Per the germline V gene, CDR1 is SGHRS and CDR2 is YFSETQ. The CDR3 loop spans 12 amino acids. This chain's CDR3 is CASSTGRETQYF. The CDR3 DNA is TGCGCCAGCAGTACGGGGAGGGAGACCCAGTACTTC.

J is TRBJ2-3 and V is TRBV5-4; D unclear. V dropped 1 base and J dropped 2 bases, with 8 bases sitting between them. The germline V gene has CDR1 SGHNT and CDR2 YYREEE (reference sequence). The CDR3 contains 14 residues. CDR3 sequence: CASSLPDSTDTQYF. CDR3 DNA sequence: TGTGCCAGCAGCTTGCCGGATTCCACAGATACGCAGTATTTT.

This chain links TRBV10-3 with TRBJ1-4, with TRBD1 identical over 7 bases. CDR3 length equals 15 residues. The V segment lost 8 bases and the J segment 0 bases; nucleotides outside the gene matches: 6. The germline V gene encodes CDR1 ENHRY and CDR2 SYGVKD. The CDR3 is CAIGQGVATNEKLFF. The CDR3 coding sequence is TGTGCCATCGGGCAGGGGGTGGCAACTAATGAAAAACTGTTTTTT.

The J gene is TRBJ2-1, the V gene TRBV9; D is undetermined. Trimming took off 0 bases at V and 4 bases at J, with 8 bases between the two ends. The CDR3 consists of 14 residues. Germline values: CDR1 SGDLS, CDR2 YYNGEE. The chain's CDR3 is CASSVGTYYNEQFF. The DNA of the CDR3 is TGTGCCAGCAGCGTAGGGACGTATTACAATGAGCAGTTCTTC.

The rearrangement links TRBV10-2 to TRBJ2-7; no clear D gene. The CDR3 is made up of 17 amino acids. Germline assignment: CDR1 WSHSY and CDR2 SAAADI. Trimming left V 5 bases short and J 3 bases short, with 23 bases between. The CDR3 here is CASSPRPGLLALYEQYF. Written as DNA, the CDR3 is TGCGCCAGCAGTCCCCGGCCAGGCCTCCTGGCCCTCTACGAGCAGTACTTC.

The gene calls are TRBV30 and TRBJ2-1, with unresolved D. The CDR3 spans 13 residues. V was shortened by 4 bases and J by 6 bases, with 13 bases between the two germline ends. Germline lookup yields CDR1 GTSNPN and CDR2 SVGIG (reference sequence). Written as DNA, the CDR3 is TGTGCCTGGATGTCCAATCCGGGCAATGAGCAGTTCTTC. Translating it yields CAWMSNPGNEQFF.

This chain uses TRBV19 with TRBJ2-5; D tentatively fits TRBD1 or TRBD2 (6 bases each). CDR1 LNHDA and CDR2 SQIVND come from the germline V gene (reference sequence). The ends were cut back, 1 base at V and 5 bases at J, with 11 bases in the middle. The CDR3 is 14 residues long. CDR3 DNA: TGTGCCAGTAGTATAGTAGGGGGGTACGAGACCCAGTACTTC. This translates into CASSIVGGYETQYF.

The gene calls are TRBV11-3 and TRBJ2-2, with 9 bases fitting TRBD2. CDR3 size: 14 residues. V was clipped by 8 bases and J by 9 bases; unmatched bases: 10. The germline CDR1 and CDR2 sequences are SGHNT and YENEEA. The CDR3 loop is CASGSGGSPRELFF. The CDR3 DNA is TGTGCCAGCGGGAGCGGGGGGTCCCCCAGGGAGCTGTTTTTT.

About this clone itself: The same CDR3 can be traced to other DNA sequences in this sample. J is TRBJ2-1 and V is TRBV28; the match to TRBD2 covers 15 bases. The CDR3 has 17 residues. Germline assignment: CDR1 MDHEN and CDR2 SYDVKM. V trimming: 5 bases; J trimming: 4 bases; junction bases outside the gene matches: 6. The CDR3 here is CASSPPGLAGGYNEQFF. CDR3 DNA sequence: TGTGCCAGCAGTCCCCCCGGACTAGCGGGGGGGTACAATGAGCAGTTCTTC.

This chain connects TRBV28 to TRBJ2-7; 8 bases are shared with TRBD1. The CDR3 has 15 residues. Germline CDR1 is MDHEN and CDR2 is SYDVKM. V shed 4 bases and J 2 bases; nucleotides not matched to a gene: 7. The DNA of the CDR3 is TGTGCCAGCAGTTCCCAGGGGGCTGGAGCCTACGAGCAGTACTTC. Amino acids: CASSSQGAGAYEQYF.

As DNA, the CDR3 is TGCGCCAGCAGCCAAGGACAGTACCAAGAGACCCAGTACTTC. Protein product: CASSQGQYQETQYF. The chain combines TRBV4-1 with TRBJ2-5; perhaps TRBD1 as D (5 bases). From germline, CDR1 is MGHRA and CDR2 YSYEKL. V lost 1 base and J 0 bases, leaving 6 bases between the germline ends. This CDR3 is 14 amino acids long.

The chain carries TRBV5-6 and TRBJ1-6; TRBD1 matches 7 bases. Per germline, CDR1 SGHDT and CDR2 YYEEEE. The ends lost 3 bases at V and 7 bases at J; junction bases unmatched: 7. The CDR3 extends over 15 amino acids. CDR3 nucleotide sequence: TGTGCCAGCAGCTGGGGGGACAGTAAGAATTCACCCCTCCACTTT. This codes for CASSWGDSKNSPLHF.

V usage is TRBV2 and J usage is TRBJ2-2; the D gene is possibly TRBD1 (5 bases). CDR3 length: 12 amino acids. Germline V gene lookup returns CDR1 SNHLY and CDR2 FYNNEI. Trimming removed 9 bases from V and 2 bases from J, with 7 bases in between. The CDR3: CARGLNTGELFF. In DNA form, the CDR3 reads TGTGCCAGGGGGCTTAACACCGGGGAGCTGTTTTTT. Full variable domain (missing parts from reference TRBV2 and TRBJ2-2): EPEVTQTPSHQVTQMGQEVILRCVPISNHLYFYWYRQILGQKVEFLVSFYNNEISEKSEIFDDQFSVERPDGSNFTLKIRSTKLEDSAMYFCARGLNTGELFFGEGSRLTVL.

The chain employs TRBV4-1 and TRBJ1-2, with D uncertain. The germline V gene encodes CDR1 MGHRA and CDR2 YSYEKL. The V end lost 10 bases, the J end lost 5 bases, and 23 bases lay between the germline ends. This CDR3 has 15 residues. CDR3 region: CAIEESFLPTYGYTF. The CDR3 DNA sequence: TGCGCCATCGAGGAGAGCTTTCTACCTACTTATGGCTACACCTTC.

This clone was counted a single time. Other DNA sequences in the sample encode the same CDR3. V usage is TRBV5-1 and J usage is TRBJ2-5; 7 bases fit TRBD1. The CDR3 is 13 residues long. Germline trimming cut 4 bases from V and 5 bases from J; bases unmatched to any gene: 5. Germline values: CDR1 SGHRS, CDR2 YFSETQ. Written as DNA, the CDR3 is TGCGCCAGCAGCCGGGGCAGGGGGGAGACCCAGTACTTC. It is translated as CASSRGRGETQYF.

The rearrangement joins TRBV6-1 to TRBJ2-7; the D gene is possibly TRBD2 (6 bases). V was pared by 1 base and J by 7 bases, with 20 bases between. The CDR3 extends over 16 amino acids. Germline CDR1 MNHNS, CDR2 SASEGT. The CDR3 here is CASSEGISARAGEQYF. DNA for the CDR3: TGTGCCAGCAGTGAAGGGATAAGTGCAAGGGCGGGAGAGCAGTACTTC.

About this clone itself: This sample includes further DNA sequences coding for the same CDR3. The chain couples TRBV7-2 to TRBJ2-5; D ambiguous. This CDR3 has 13 amino acids. CDR1 SGHTA and CDR2 FQGNSA come from the germline V gene. The ends were cut back, 3 bases at V and 1 base at J, with 6 bases in the middle. CDR3 amino acids: CASSFGSQETQYF. The DNA of the CDR3 is TGTGCCAGCAGCTTCGGCAGCCAAGAGACCCAGTACTTC.

This rearrangement joins TRBV5-1 to TRBJ1-3; D ambiguous. CDR1 is SGHRS and CDR2 is YFSETQ in the germline V gene. The CDR3 loop spans 16 amino acids. With 4 bases removed from V and 0 bases from J, the gap between germline ends came to 14 bases. The CDR3 DNA sequence: TGCGCCAGCAGCGCGTTGTCCGGACCCTCTGGAAACACCATATATTTT. Translating gives CASSALSGPSGNTIYF.